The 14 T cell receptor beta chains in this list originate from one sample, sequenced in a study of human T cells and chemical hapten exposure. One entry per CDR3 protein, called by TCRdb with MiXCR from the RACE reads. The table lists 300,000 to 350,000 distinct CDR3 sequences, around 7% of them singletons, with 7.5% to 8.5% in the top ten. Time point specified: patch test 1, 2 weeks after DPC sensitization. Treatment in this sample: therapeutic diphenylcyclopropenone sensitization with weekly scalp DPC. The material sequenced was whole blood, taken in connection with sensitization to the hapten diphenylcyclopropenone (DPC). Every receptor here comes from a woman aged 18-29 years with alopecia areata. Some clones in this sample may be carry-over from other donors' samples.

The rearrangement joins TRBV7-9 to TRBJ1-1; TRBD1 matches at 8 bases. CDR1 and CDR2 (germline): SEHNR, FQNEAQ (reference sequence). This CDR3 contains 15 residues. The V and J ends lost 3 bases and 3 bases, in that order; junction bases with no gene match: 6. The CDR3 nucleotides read TGTGCCAGCAGCTTGGCAGGGGGCGGGTACACTGAAGCTTTCTTT. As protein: CASSLAGGGYTEAFF.

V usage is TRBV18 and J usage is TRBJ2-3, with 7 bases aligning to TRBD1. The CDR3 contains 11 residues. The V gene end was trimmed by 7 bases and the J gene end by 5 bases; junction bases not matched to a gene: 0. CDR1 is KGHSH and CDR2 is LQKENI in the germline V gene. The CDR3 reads CASYRGDTQYF. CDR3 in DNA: TGTGCCAGCTACAGGGGAGATACGCAGTATTTT. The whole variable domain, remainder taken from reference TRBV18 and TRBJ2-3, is NAGVMQNPRHLVRRRGQEARLRCSPMKGHSHVYWYRQLPEEGLKFMVYLQKENIIDESGMPKERFSAEFPKEGPSILRIQQVVRGDSAAYFCASYRGDTQYFGPGTRLTVL.

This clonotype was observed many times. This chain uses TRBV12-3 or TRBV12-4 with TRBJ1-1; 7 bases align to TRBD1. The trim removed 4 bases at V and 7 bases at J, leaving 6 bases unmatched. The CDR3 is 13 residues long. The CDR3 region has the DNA TGTGCCAGCAGTTCTGAGGGGACAGTTGAAGCTTTCTTT. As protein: CASSSEGTVEAFF.

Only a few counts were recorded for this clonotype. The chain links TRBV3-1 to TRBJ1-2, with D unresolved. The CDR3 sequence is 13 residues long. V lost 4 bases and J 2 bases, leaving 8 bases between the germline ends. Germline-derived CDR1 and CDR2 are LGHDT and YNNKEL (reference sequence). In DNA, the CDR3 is TGTGCCAGCAGCCCAATGGAGAACTATGGCTACACCTTC. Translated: CASSPMENYGYTF.

The DNA of the CDR3 is TGCAGTGCCCCATCCGGAACGGGGCAGGGTTTTCATGGCTACACCTTC. Translation: CSAPSGTGQGFHGYTF. V and J are TRBV20-1 and TRBJ1-2; possible D gene TRBD1, 5 bases. V shed 6 bases and J shed 6 bases, with 26 bases lying between them. This CDR3 comprises 16 residues. CDR1 DFQATT and CDR2 SNEGSKA come from the germline V gene (reference sequence).

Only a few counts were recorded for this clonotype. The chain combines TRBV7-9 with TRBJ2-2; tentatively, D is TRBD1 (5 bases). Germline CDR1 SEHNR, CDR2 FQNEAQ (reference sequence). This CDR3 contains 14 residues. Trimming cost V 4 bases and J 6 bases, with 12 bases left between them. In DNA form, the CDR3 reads TGTGCCAGCAGCTATCAAGGGGTGGCCGGGGAGCTGTTTTTT. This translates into CASSYQGVAGELFF.

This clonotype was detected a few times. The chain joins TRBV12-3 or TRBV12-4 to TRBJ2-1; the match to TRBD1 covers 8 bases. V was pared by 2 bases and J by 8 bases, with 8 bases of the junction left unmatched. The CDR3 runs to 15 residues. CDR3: CASSLQGAVGDEQFF. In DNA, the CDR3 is TGTGCCAGCAGTTTACAGGGGGCTGTGGGTGATGAGCAGTTCTTC.

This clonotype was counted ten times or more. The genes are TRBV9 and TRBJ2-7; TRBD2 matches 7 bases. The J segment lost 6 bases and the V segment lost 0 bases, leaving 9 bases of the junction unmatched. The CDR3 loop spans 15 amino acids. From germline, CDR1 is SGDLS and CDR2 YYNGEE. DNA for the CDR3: TGTGCCAGCAGCGTAGAAAGGGAGGGAGGTTCCGAGCAGTACTTC. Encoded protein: CASSVEREGGSEQYF.

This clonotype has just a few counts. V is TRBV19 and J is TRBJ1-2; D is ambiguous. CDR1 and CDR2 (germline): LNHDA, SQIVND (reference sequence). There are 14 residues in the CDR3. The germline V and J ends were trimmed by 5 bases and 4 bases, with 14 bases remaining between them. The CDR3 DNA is TGTGCCAGTAGTTCCGCCGACATCGGCTATGGCTACACCTTC. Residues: CASSSADIGYGYTF.

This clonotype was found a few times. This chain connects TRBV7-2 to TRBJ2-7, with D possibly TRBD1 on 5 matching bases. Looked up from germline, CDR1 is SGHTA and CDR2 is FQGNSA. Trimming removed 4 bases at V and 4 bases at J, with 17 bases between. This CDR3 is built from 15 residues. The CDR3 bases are TGTGCCAGCAGCTCCGGGCTAACTCCAGGGTACGAGCAGTACTTC. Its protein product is CASSSGLTPGYEQYF.

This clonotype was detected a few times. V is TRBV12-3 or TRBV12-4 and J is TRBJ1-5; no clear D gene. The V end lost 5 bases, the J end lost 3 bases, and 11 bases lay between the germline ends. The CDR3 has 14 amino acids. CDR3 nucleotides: TGTGCCAGCAGTATCCGGGTCCCCAATCAGCCCCAGCATTTT. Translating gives CASSIRVPNQPQHF.

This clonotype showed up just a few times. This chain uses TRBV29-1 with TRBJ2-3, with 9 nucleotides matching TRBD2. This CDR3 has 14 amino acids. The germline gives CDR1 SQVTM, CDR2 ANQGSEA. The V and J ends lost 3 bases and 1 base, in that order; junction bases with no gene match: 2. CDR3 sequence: CSVDSGGGTDTQYF. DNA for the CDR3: TGCAGCGTTGATAGCGGGGGAGGCACAGATACGCAGTATTTT.

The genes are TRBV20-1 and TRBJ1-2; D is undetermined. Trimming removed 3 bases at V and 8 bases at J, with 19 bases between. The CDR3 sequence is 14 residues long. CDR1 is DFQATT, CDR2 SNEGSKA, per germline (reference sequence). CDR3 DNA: TGCAGTGCTAGTGAACGGGGATTGGGCTGGGGCTACACCTTC. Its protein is CSASERGLGWGYTF.

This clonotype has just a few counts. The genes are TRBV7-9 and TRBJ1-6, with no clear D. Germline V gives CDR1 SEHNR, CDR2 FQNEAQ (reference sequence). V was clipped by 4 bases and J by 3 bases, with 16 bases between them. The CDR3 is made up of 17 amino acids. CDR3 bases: TGTGCCAGCAGCTCTTCATTGACAAATCTCTATAATTCACCCCTCCACTTT. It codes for CASSSSLTNLYNSPLHF.